This TCR beta chain was found in a study of post-analysis software for immune sequencing data. The library was made from cDNA and included unique molecular identifiers. Approximately 0.5 million cDNA molecules were recovered from an input of 1 to 10 million T cells. TCRdb ran MiXCR on the PCR reads and lists one entry per CDR3 protein. The repertoire has roughly 200,000 distinct CDR3 sequences, over 25% of them found once; the top ten carry around 3.7%. Comment on this clonotype: Its specificity is not known.

Germline V lookup: CDR1 DFQATT, CDR2 SNEGSKA (reference sequence). The CDR3 runs 13 residues. Study results and limitations: Patients used about five TRBV segments, including TRBV5-6, TRBV5-1 and TRBV20-1, more often than controls. Samples from a shared batch, those prepared together, strongly co-clustered by F measure.

The sequenced sample was blood. The J gene is TRBJ2-7, the V gene TRBV20-1; D perhaps matches TRBD2 (6 bases). The DNA end is a closer match to TRBJ2-5, so the J assignment may be wrong. The receptor comes from a girl aged 2 to 17 with multiple sclerosis. CDR3 coding DNA: TGCAGTGCTAAAAGGGATGGGAGGGAGACCCAGTACTTC. It encodes CSAKRDGRETQYF.